This entry features one T cell receptor (beta chain) sequence. Antigen: not known. Treatment denoted: roughly 20 received Ad26.COV2.S at low or high dose, single or two shots; roughly five received placebo; per-sample allocation not given. Samples were taken on day 63 after the first vaccine or placebo injection. Within Boston, the person who donated was an adult of 18-55 years. This sample is part of a study of Ad26.COV2.S vaccination and SARS-CoV-2 variants. Across the study: Of the COV1001 trial arms, the Ad26.COV2.S arm included the donor. Into the muscle, Ad26.COV2.S was dosed once or twice, 56 days apart. Study outcomes and limitations: Non-spike TCR breadth did not differ much between vaccine and placebo recipients.

Produced via immunoSEQ multiplex PCR; TCRdb's table is partial and in-frame only. The data show roughly 500,000 clones, 87% seen once. Sequencing was performed on peripheral blood, taken in a trial of Ad26.COV2.S vaccine versus placebo. The receptor was isolated from a person aged 18-60 years who received the Ad26.COV2.S COVID-19 vaccine or a placebo.

The CDR3 DNA is TGTGCCAGCAGTTTATTACGGACTACGAACAATGAGCAGTTCTTC. Amino acids: CASSLLRTTNNEQFF. The V and J genes are TRBV27 and TRBJ2-1, with a tentative D call TRBD2 (6 bases). Looked up from germline, CDR1 is MNHEY and CDR2 is SMNVEV (reference sequence). Trimming cost V 1 base and J 5 bases, with 12 bases left between them. This CDR3 spans 15 amino acids.